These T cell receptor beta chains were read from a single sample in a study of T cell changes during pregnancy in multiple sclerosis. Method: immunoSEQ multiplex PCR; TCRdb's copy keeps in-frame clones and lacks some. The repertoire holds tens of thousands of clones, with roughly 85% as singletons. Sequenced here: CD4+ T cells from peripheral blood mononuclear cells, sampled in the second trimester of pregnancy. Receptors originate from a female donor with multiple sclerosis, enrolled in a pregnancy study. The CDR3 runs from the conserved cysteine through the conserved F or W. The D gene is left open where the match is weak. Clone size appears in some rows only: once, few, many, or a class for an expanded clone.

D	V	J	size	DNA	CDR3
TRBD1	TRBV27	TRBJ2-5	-	TGTGCCAGCAGTTCATACTCCCGGGGACAGGGGATAGGGGGCCAAGAGACCCAGTACTTC	CASSSYSRGQGIGGQETQYF
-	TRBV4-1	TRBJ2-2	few	TGCGCCAGCAGCCAAGTTAGGGGAGGACTAAGATATGACGGGGAGCTGTTTTTT	CASSQVRGGLRYDGELFF
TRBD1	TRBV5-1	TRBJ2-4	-	TGCGCCAGCAGCCCGGGACAGGGGGCTAACATTCAGTACTTC	CASSPGQGANIQYF
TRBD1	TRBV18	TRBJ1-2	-	TGTGCCAGCTCAGCAGGAGTTGGACAGGGGGCAGGTGGCTACACCTTC	CASSAGVGQGAGGYTF
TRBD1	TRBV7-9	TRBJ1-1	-	TGTGCCAGCAGCTTAGGTTCGGGACAGGCTTCTGAAGCTTTCTTT	CASSLGSGQASEAFF
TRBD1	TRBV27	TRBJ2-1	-	TGTGCCAGCCAAGGGCCCCGGGACAGCAATGAGCAGTTCTTC	CASQGPRDSNEQFF
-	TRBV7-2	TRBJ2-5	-	TGTGCCAGCAGCCCCCGGAGAGAAGAGACCCAGTACTTC	CASSPRREETQYF
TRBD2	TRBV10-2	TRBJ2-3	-	TGCGCCAGCAGTGTAGTTAGCGGGACAAGGGCAGATACGCAGTATTTT	CASSVVSGTRADTQYF
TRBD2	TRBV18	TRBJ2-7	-	TGTGCCAGCTCACCACCGTCTAGCGGGAGATATGAGCAGTACTTC	CASSPPSSGRYEQYF
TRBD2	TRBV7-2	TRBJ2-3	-	TGTGCCAGCAGCTTAGGGCTAGCGGGAGGTGATACGCAGTATTTT	CASSLGLAGGDTQYF
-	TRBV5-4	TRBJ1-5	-	TGTGCCAGCAGCTTGGACAGGAACCAGCCCCAGCATTTT	CASSLDRNQPQHF
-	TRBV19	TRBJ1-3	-	TGTGCCAGTAGTATAATCCGGGACACCATATATTTT	CASSIIRDTIYF
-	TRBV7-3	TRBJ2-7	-	TGTGCCAGCAGCCAGACCTCGCAGGGGCACGAGCAGTACTTC	CASSQTSQGHEQYF
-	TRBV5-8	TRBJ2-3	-	TGTGCCAGCAGCTTAACAGGGAGCACAGATACGCAGTATTTT	CASSLTGSTDTQYF
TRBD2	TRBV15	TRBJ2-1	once	TGTGCCACCAGCAGTAAGCTAGCGGACTTCAATGAGCAGTTCTTC	CATSSKLADFNEQFF
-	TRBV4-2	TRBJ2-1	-	TGTGCCAGCAGCTTCTTAAGTGTAGCGGTGAATGAGCAGTTCTTC	CASSFLSVAVNEQFF
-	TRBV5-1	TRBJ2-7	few	TGCGCCAGCAGCTTGGAGGGGGAAATGGTGGGCGAGCAGTACTTC	CASSLEGEMVGEQYF
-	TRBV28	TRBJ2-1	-	TGTGCCAGCAGAGGACAGCAGTACAATGAGCAGTTCTTC	CASRGQQYNEQFF
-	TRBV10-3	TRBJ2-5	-	TGTGCCATCAGTGAGTCCAGGGAGACCCAGTACTTC	CAISESRETQYF
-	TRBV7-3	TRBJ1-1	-	TGTGCCAGCAGCTTAAGTCAGGGATCAGGGGATGCTTTCTTT	CASSLSQGSGDAFF
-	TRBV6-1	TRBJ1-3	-	TGTGCCAGCAGTGAAGCGCTCAGGGCCTCTGGAAACACCATATATTTT	CASSEALRASGNTIYF
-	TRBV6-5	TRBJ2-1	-	TGTGCCAGCAGTCCTGAATGGAGCTCCTACAATGAGCAGTTCTTC	CASSPEWSSYNEQFF
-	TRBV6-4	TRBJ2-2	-	TGTGCCAGCAGTCGAGACGGGACTGACACCGGGGAGCTGTTTTTT	CASSRDGTDTGELFF
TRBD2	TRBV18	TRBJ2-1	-	TGTGCCAGCTCATCTCTAGCGGGAGAGCTGCTTAATGAGCAGTTCTTC	CASSSLAGELLNEQFF
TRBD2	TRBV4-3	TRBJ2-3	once	TGCGCCAGCAGCCGGACTAGCGGGAGTCTGGATACGCAGTATTTT	CASSRTSGSLDTQYF
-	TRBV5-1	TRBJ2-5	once	TGCGCCAGCAGCTTGGTTTCCCGACGAGGGGAGACCCAGTACTTC	CASSLVSRRGETQYF
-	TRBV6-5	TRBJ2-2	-	TGTGCCAGCACTCCAGGGTCACCCGGGGAGCTGTTTTTT	CASTPGSPGELFF
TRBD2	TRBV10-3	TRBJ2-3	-	TGTGCCATCAAGCGGGAGGGCCTTGGAGATACGCAGTATTTT	CAIKREGLGDTQYF
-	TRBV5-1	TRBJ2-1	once	TGCGCCAGCAGCTTCCCCTCCTCCGCAGGTAGCTCCTACAATGAGCAGTTCTTC	CASSFPSSAGSSYNEQFF